This T cell receptor beta chain emerged from a study of T cells in Graves' hyperthyroidism and ophthalmopathy. Whole-study findings and limits: Ophthalmopathy got predicted by the model a median roughly 6.1 months before its onset.

Aged 18 to 65, the patients had hyperthyroidism that was newly diagnosed and had lasted under 2 months. Thyroid ultrasound and orbital computed tomography, with clinical symptoms and serum thyroxine and TRAb, informed diagnoses. Any symptoms of ophthalmopathy came after the first hyperthyroidism diagnosis, from which the blood sample dates. Remarks on this clonotype: Its antigen is currently unknown. The junction departs from the called germline gene at one end, perhaps through a read error.

Amplified TCR beta CDR3 regions derived from RNA transcripts. RT-PCR in the first round (using the HTBI primer set) targeted the TCR CDR3. Using its own MiXCR run on the multiplex PCR reads, TCRdb lists one record per CDR3 protein. The table has tens of thousands of distinct CDR3 sequences, just under 50% seen once. The clonotype comes from a woman in her forties or fifties with Graves' hyperthyroidism that later progressed to Graves' ophthalmopathy. Material: blood.

The CDR3 DNA follows: TGTGCCAGCGGCTTGATGGGGACAGGTCTTACCGGGGAGCTGTTTTTT. Its protein product is CASGLMGTGLTGELFF. The rearrangement uses TRBV5-6 and TRBJ2-2, with 8 bases identical to TRBD1. This CDR3 comprises 16 residues. CDR1 is SGHDT, CDR2 YYEEEE, per germline.